The rows below give T cell receptor beta chains drawn from one sample of a study of blood T cell repertoires in COVID-19. TCRdb's copy holds only in-frame clones and misses some; the assay was immunoSEQ multiplex PCR. The table records some 97,000 clones, more than 85% of them present only once. The sequenced material came from peripheral blood. These receptor sequences come from a man aged 55 to 70 with acute or convalescent COVID-19. Both conserved end residues are part of each CDR3. Each record gives: V gene, D gene, clone size, J gene, CDR3 DNA, CDR3 protein. A D gene is named only where the DNA matches it firmly. The size field is filled for only some rows; it gives once, few, many or a size class.

TRBV2	TRBD1	.	TRBJ2-7	TGTGCCAGCGGACGCGACCGGGACAGCTCCTACGAGCAGTACTTC	CASGRDRDSSYEQYF
TRBV2	.	.	TRBJ1-5	TGTGCCAGCACTAATAGCAATCAGCCCCAGCATTTT	CASTNSNQPQHF
TRBV7-9	.	.	TRBJ2-3	TGTGCCAGCAGCTTAGGTACTGATACGCAGTATTTT	CASSLGTDTQYF
TRBV28	TRBD1	few	TRBJ1-5	TGTGCCAGCCATCGCGGATCCGGGACAGGGGTCGGCAATCAGCCCCAGCATTTT	CASHRGSGTGVGNQPQHF
TRBV18	TRBD1	.	TRBJ1-1	TGTGCCAGCTCACCTTCGACAGGGGCTGGCACTGAAGCTTTCTTT	CASSPSTGAGTEAFF
TRBV5-1	.	.	TRBJ1-2	TGCGCCAGCAGCTTGACAGTCGCTAACTATGGCTACACCTTC	CASSLTVANYGYTF
TRBV19	.	.	TRBJ2-2	TGTGCCAGTAGTAGTAGGGGGACCGGGGAGCTGTTTTTT	CASSSRGTGELFF
TRBV5-1	TRBD1	.	TRBJ2-7	TGCGCCAGCAGCTTAAGACCGACAGGGATCGGCGAGCAGTACTTC	CASSLRPTGIGEQYF
TRBV27	.	.	TRBJ1-5	TGTGCCAGCAGACCCACAGGGAGGGATCAGCCCCAGCATTTT	CASRPTGRDQPQHF
TRBV6-5	.	once	TRBJ1-6	TGTGCCAGCAGTTCGAATTCACCCCTCCACTTT	CASSSNSPLHF
TRBV27	.	.	TRBJ2-7	TGTGCCAGCAGTTTAAACCCGTCACATTCATACGAGCAGTACTTC	CASSLNPSHSYEQYF
TRBV25-1	TRBD1	.	TRBJ1-5	TGTGCCAGCAGTACCTCGACAGGGGACGTCAATCAGCCCCAGCATTTT	CASSTSTGDVNQPQHF
TRBV5-8	.	.	TRBJ1-1	TGTGCCAGCAGCTTCGGCAGGCGGGGCACTGAAGCTTTCTTT	CASSFGRRGTEAFF
TRBV5-1	.	.	TRBJ2-5	TGCGCCAGCAGCTTGGGAGTACAAGAGACCCAGTACTTC	CASSLGVQETQYF
TRBV18	TRBD1	.	TRBJ1-1	TGTGCCAGCTCACCACGATATCTTGGACAGGGAAAGGGTGAAGCTTTCTTT	CASSPRYLGQGKGEAFF
TRBV10-1	TRBD2	.	TRBJ2-2	TGCGCCAGCAGTGAGACCCTAGCGGACACCGGGGAGCTGTTTTTT	CASSETLADTGELFF
TRBV7-7	TRBD2	once	TRBJ2-5	TGTGCTAGCAGCCCCGGCCAGGGACTAGCGGGACAAGAGACCCAGTACTTC	CASSPGQGLAGQETQYF
TRBV27	.	.	TRBJ1-5	TGTGCCAGCAGTCCGCAGGGAGGAGGCAATCAGCCCCAGCATTTT	CASSPQGGGNQPQHF
TRBV9	.	.	TRBJ1-3	TGTGCCAGCAGCCCTGCGGGGCGGTCAGCAAACACCATATATTTT	CASSPAGRSANTIYF
TRBV3-1/TRBV3-2	.	.	TRBJ1-4	TGTGCCAGCAGCCCAGGGAAAGTGGGTCTTGAAAAACTGTTTTTT	CASSPGKVGLEKLFF
TRBV5-1	.	.	TRBJ1-1	TGCGCCAGCGGGAGGGGTGAAACAGGGCGAGGTTTGAACACTGAAGCTTTCTTT	CASGRGETGRGLNTEAFF
TRBV18	.	.	TRBJ1-4	TGTGCCAGCTCACCGATAAACACGCAGGGGTTTAATGAAAAACTGTTTTTT	CASSPINTQGFNEKLFF
TRBV28	.	.	TRBJ1-5	TGTGCCAGCAGCCCCCGGGACACCTGGCGCCAGCATTTT	CASSPRDTWRQHF
TRBV30	TRBD1	once	TRBJ1-2	TGTGCCTGGAGGCAACAGGGGGTTGGTGGCTACACCTTC	CAWRQQGVGGYTF
TRBV5-1	TRBD1	.	TRBJ2-4	TGCGCCAGCAGCCCTCGACAGGGTATAAACATTCAGTACTTC	CASSPRQGINIQYF
TRBV3-1/TRBV3-2	.	.	TRBJ1-1	TGTGCCAGCAGCCAAGATAACAGGCTGAAAGCTTTCTTT	CASSQDNRLKAFF
TRBV15	TRBD1	.	TRBJ1-4	TGTGCCACCAGCAGAGAATCAGGGGGCGCGAATGAAAAACTGTTTTTT	CATSRESGGANEKLFF
TRBV15	TRBD2	.	TRBJ2-2	TGTGCCACCAGCAGAGCTAGCGGGAGGAGGACCGGGGAGCTGTTTTTT	CATSRASGRRTGELFF
TRBV5-1	TRBD2	.	TRBJ2-5	TGCGCCAGCAGCTCGGGACTAGCGGGAGGGCCGGAGACCCAGTACTTC	CASSSGLAGGPETQYF
TRBV6-5	TRBD1	.	TRBJ1-5	TGTGCCAGCAGGGGACAGGGTCGCAATCAGCCCCAGCATTTT	CASRGQGRNQPQHF
TRBV4-1	TRBD1	few	TRBJ2-7	TGCGCCAGCAGCCAAACTACTGGGACAGGGCCCTACGAGCAGTACTTC	CASSQTTGTGPYEQYF
TRBV5-1	.	.	TRBJ1-1	TGCGCCAGCAGCCCCCAGGGCCGGTCTACTGAAGCTTTCTTT	CASSPQGRSTEAFF
TRBV7-9	.	.	TRBJ2-7	TGTGCCAGCAGCTTGGGACAAAGCTCCTACGAGCAGTACTTC	CASSLGQSSYEQYF
TRBV19	.	.	TRBJ2-6	TGTGCCAGTAGTTTAATGAGCTCTGGGGCCAACGTCCTGACTTTC	CASSLMSSGANVLTF
TRBV28	.	.	TRBJ1-1	TGTGCCAGCAGCCCCCCGCTGGGGAGAGTGAACACTGAAGCTTTCTTT	CASSPPLGRVNTEAFF
TRBV28	.	many	TRBJ1-5	TGTGCCAGCAGTCCCCAGAGGCGCAATCAGCCCCAGCATTTT	CASSPQRRNQPQHF
TRBV19	.	.	TRBJ2-1	TGTGCCAGTAGCGATCTGCAGGGCTCCAATGAGCAGTTCTTC	CASSDLQGSNEQFF
TRBV28	TRBD2	.	TRBJ2-1	TGTGCCAGCAGTTTAGCGGGAGAGGGCTACAATGAGCAGTTCTTC	CASSLAGEGYNEQFF
TRBV12-3/TRBV12-4	.	.	TRBJ1-1	TGTGCCAGCAGTTTAGGTCCAAACACTGAAGCTTTCTTT	CASSLGPNTEAFF
TRBV7-2	TRBD1	.	TRBJ1-4	TGTGCCAGCAGCCTGGGCAGGGGGTTACCAACTAATGAAAAACTGTTTTTT	CASSLGRGLPTNEKLFF
TRBV7-9	TRBD1	.	TRBJ1-2	TGTGCCAGCAGCTTAGAAATTGTAACCGGGACAGATCCTAACTATGGCTACACCTTC	CASSLEIVTGTDPNYGYTF